This T cell receptor (beta chain) came from a study of cytomegalovirus exposure and HLA in healthy donors. Vbeta (60) and Jbeta (13) primers were used in the PCR. Measured with immunoSEQ multiplex PCR; TCRdb has only the in-frame clones, and not every one. The table lists 110,000 to 150,000 clones, approximately 80% of them singletons. The CDR3 is 13 amino acids. Germline loops: CDR1 SGDLS, CDR2 YYNGEE. With 1 base clipped from V and 9 bases from J, the junction kept 4 bases outside the gene matches. Notes on this clone: Antigen unknown.

Study-wide points: Previous analysis showed most TCR beta V segments were productive about 90% or about 30% of the time. Sequence variants that were highly shared formed a cluster that was likely a sequencing artifact.

This clonotype was sampled from a woman under 30 in good health and CMV-seropositive. The chain joins TRBV9 to TRBJ2-1; 7 positions match TRBD2. Source material: PBMCs. This CDR3 is CASSVIGGIEQFF. Here the CDR3 DNA reads TGTGCCAGCAGCGTAATCGGGGGGATTGAGCAGTTCTTC.